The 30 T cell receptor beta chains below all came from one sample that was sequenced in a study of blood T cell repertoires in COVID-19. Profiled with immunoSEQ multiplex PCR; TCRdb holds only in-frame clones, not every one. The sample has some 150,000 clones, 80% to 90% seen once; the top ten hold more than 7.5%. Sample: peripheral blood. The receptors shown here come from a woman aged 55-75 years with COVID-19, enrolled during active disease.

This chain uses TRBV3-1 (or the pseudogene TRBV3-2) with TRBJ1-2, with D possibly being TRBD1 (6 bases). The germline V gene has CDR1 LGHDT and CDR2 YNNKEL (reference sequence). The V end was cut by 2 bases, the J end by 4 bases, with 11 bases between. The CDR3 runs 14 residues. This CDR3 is CASSQTGTTYGYTF. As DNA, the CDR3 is TGTGCCAGCAGCCAAACAGGGACAACCTATGGCTACACCTTC.

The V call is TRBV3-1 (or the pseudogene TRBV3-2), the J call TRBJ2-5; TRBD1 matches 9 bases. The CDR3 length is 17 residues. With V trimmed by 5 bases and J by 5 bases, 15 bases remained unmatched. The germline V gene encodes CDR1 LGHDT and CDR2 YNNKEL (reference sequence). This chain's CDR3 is CASSMDRGVPVRETQYF. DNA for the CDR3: TGTGCCAGCAGCATGGACAGGGGCGTCCCGGTTCGGGAGACCCAGTACTTC.

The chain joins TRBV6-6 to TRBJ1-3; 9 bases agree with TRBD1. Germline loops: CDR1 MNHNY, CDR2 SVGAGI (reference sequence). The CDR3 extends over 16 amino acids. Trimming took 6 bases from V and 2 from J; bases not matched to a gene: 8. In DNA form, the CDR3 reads TGTGCCAGCAGACCTCTACAGGGGGCAGCTGGAAACACCATATATTTT. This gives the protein CASRPLQGAAGNTIYF.

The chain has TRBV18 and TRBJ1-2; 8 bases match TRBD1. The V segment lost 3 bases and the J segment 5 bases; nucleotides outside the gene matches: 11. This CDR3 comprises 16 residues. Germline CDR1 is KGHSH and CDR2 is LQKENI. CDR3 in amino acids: CASSPLGQGLNYGYTF. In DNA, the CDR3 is TGTGCCAGCTCACCCCTAGGACAGGGTTTGAATTATGGCTACACCTTC.

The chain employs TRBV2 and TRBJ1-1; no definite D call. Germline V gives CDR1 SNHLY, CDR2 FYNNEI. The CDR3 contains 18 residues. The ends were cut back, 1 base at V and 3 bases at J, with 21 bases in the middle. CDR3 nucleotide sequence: TGTGCCAGCAGTGAAGGCCGTAACACCCGAGTGGCGGACACTGAAGCTTTCTTT. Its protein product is CASSEGRNTRVADTEAFF.

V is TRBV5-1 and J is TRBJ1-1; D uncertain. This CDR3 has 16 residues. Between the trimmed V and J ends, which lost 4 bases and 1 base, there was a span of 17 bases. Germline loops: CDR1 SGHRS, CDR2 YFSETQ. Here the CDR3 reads CASSPLRDSWNTEAFF. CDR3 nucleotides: TGCGCCAGCAGCCCCCTTCGCGACTCTTGGAACACTGAAGCTTTCTTT.

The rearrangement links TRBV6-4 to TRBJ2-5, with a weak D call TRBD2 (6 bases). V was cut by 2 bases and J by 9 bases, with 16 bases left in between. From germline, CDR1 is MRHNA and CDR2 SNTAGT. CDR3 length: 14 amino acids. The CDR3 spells CASSDVSGVFSQYF. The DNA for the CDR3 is TGTGCCAGCAGTGACGTTAGCGGCGTCTTCTCCCAGTACTTC.

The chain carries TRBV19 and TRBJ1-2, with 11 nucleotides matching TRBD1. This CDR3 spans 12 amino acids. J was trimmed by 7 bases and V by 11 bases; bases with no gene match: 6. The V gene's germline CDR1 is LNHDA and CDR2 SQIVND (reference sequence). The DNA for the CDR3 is TGTGCCGCTGGACAGGGGGCAGGTGGCTACACCTTC. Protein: CAAGQGAGGYTF.

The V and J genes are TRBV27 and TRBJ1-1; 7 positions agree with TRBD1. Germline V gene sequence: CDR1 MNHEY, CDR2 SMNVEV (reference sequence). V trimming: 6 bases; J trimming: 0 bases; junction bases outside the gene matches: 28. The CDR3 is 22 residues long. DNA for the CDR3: TGTGCCAGCAGAAAAGGCTTTAAGACGAGGTCTGTAACAGGGGCTATGAACACTGAAGCTTTCTTT. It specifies CASRKGFKTRSVTGAMNTEAFF.

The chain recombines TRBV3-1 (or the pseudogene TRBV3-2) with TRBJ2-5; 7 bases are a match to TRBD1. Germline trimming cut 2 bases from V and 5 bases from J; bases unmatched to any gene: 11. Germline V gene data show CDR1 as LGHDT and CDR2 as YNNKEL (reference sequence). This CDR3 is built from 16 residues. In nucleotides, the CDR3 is TGTGCCAGCAGCCAATTTGACAGGGCATTTCGGGAGACCCAGTACTTC. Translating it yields CASSQFDRAFRETQYF.

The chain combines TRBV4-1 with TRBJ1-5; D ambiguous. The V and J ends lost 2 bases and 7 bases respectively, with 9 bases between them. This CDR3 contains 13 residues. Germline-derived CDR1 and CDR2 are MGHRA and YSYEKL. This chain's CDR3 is CASSQTGKQPQHF. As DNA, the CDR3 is TGCGCCAGCAGCCAAACGGGGAAGCAGCCCCAGCATTTT.

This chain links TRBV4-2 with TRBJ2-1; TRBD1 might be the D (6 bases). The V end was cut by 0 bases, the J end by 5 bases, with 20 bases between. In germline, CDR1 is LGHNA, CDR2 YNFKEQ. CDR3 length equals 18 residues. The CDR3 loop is CASSQDIRGDPLDNEQFF. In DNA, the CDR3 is TGTGCCAGCAGCCAAGATATCAGGGGCGACCCGTTAGACAATGAGCAGTTCTTC.

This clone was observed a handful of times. The CDR3 protein is CASSSGTGRQPQHF. The CDR3 DNA sequence: TGTGCCAGCAGCTCAGGGACAGGGAGGCAGCCCCAGCATTTT. The chain links TRBV7-9 to TRBJ1-5; TRBD1 matches 9 bases. This CDR3 is built from 14 residues. V gave up 4 bases and J gave up 7 bases; unmatched junction bases: 5. Germline CDR1 reads SEHNR; CDR2 reads FQNEAQ (reference sequence).

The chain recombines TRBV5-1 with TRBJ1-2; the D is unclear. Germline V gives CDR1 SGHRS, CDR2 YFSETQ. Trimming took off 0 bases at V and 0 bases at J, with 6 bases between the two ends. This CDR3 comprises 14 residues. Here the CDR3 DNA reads TGCGCCAGCAGCTTGGGAGTAGCTAACTATGGCTACACCTTC. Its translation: CASSLGVANYGYTF.

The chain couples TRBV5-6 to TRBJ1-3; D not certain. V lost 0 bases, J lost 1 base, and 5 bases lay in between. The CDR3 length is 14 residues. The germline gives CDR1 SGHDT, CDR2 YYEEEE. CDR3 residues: CASSLDLSGNTIYF. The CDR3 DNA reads TGTGCCAGCAGCTTGGATCTTTCTGGAAACACCATATATTTT.

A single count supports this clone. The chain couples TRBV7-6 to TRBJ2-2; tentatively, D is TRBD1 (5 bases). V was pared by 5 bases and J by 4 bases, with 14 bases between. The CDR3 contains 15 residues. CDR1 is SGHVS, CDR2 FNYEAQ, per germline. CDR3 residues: CASSPTGITTGELFF. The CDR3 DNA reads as TGTGCCAGCAGCCCTACAGGAATCACCACCGGGGAGCTGTTTTTT.

CDR3 DNA: TGTGCCAGCTCACCCGGGGGGCCCACAGATACGCAGTATTTT. Protein: CASSPGGPTDTQYF. The chain is built from TRBV18 and TRBJ2-3; possibly TRBD2 for D (7 bases). CDR1 is KGHSH and CDR2 is LQKENI in the germline V gene. The CDR3 consists of 14 residues. Trimming left V 3 bases short and J 2 bases short, with 9 bases between.

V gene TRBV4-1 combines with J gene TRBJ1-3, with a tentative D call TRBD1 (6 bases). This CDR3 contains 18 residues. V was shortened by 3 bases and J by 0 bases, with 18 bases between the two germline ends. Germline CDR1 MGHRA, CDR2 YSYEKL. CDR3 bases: TGCGCCAGCAGCCAGTTCACACCCTCGACAGGCTCTGGAAACACCATATATTTT. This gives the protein CASSQFTPSTGSGNTIYF.

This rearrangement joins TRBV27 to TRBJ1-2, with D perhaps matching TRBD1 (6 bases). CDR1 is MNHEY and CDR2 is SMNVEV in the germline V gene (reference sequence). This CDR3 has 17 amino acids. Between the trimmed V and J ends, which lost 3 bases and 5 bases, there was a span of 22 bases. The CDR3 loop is CASSFEPSRGAGYGYTF. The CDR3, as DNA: TGTGCCAGCAGTTTTGAGCCCAGCCGGGGGGCAGGGTATGGCTACACCTTC.

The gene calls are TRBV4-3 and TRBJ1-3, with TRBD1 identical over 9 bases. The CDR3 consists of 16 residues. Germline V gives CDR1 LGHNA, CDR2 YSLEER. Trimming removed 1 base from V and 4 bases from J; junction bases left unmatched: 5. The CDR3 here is CASSQGTGVFGNTIYF. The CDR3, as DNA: TGCGCCAGCAGCCAAGGGACAGGGGTCTTCGGAAACACCATATATTTT.

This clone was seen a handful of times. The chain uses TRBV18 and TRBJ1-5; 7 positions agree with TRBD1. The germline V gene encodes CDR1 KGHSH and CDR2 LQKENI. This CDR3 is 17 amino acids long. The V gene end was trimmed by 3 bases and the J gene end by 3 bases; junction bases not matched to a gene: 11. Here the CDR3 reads CASSPTPTGVNNQPQHF. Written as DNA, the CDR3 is TGTGCCAGCTCACCCACGCCCACAGGGGTTAACAATCAGCCCCAGCATTTT.

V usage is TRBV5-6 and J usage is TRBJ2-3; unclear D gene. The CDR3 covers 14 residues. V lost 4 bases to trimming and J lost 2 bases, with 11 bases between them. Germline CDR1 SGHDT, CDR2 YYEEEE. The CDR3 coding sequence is TGTGCCAGCAGCCCCTATCACCTCACAGATACGCAGTATTTT. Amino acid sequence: CASSPYHLTDTQYF.

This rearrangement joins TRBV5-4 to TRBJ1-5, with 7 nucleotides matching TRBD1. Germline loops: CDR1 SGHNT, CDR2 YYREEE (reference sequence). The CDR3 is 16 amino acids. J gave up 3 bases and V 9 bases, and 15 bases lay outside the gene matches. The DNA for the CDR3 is TGTGCCATCGGCGGGCGAGGGGGCGTTACCAATCAGCCCCAGCATTTT. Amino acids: CAIGGRGGVTNQPQHF.

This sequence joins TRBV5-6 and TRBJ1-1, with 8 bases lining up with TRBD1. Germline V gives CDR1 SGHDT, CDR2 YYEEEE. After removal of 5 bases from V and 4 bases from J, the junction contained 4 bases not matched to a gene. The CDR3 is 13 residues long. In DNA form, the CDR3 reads TGTGCCAGCAGATCAGGGGGCTCCACTGAAGCTTTCTTT. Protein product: CASRSGGSTEAFF.

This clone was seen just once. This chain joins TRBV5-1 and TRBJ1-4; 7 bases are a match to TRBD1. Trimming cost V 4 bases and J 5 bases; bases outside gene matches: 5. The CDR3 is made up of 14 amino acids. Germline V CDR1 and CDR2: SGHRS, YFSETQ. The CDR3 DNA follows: TGCGCCAGCAGCCCCCGACAGGGAAATGAAAAACTGTTTTTT. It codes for CASSPRQGNEKLFF. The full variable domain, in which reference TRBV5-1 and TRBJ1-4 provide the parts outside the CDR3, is KAGVTQTPRYLIKTRGQQVTLSCSPISGHRSVSWYQQTPGQGLQFLFEYFSETQRNKGNFPGRFSGRQFSNSRSEMNVSTLELGDSALYLCASSPRQGNEKLFFGSGTQLSVL.

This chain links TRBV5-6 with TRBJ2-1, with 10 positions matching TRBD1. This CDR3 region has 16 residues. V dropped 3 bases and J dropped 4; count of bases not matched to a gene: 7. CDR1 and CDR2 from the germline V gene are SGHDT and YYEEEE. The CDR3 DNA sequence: TGTGCCAGCAGCTCCGGGACAGGGGCGAATTACAATGAGCAGTTCTTC. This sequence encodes CASSSGTGANYNEQFF.

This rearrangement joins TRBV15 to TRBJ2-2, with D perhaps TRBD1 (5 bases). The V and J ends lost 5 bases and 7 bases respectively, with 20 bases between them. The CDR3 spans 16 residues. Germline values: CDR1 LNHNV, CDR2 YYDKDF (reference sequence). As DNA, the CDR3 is TGTGCCACCAGCGGGATAGCAGGGTGGCGTAGCGGGGAGCTGTTTTTT. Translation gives CATSGIAGWRSGELFF.

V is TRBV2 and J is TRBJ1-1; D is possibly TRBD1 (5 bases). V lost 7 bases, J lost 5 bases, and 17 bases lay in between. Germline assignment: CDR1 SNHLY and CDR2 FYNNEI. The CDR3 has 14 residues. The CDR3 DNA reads TGTGCCAGCACAAGGGGCCCCCCAGAAACTGAAGCTTTCTTT. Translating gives CASTRGPPETEAFF.

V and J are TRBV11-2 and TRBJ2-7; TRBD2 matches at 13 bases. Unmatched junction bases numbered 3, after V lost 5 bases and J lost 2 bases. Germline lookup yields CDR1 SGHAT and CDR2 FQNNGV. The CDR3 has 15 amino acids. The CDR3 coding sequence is TGTGCCAGCAGCGCGGGACTAGCGGGACCCTACGAGCAGTACTTC. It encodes CASSAGLAGPYEQYF.

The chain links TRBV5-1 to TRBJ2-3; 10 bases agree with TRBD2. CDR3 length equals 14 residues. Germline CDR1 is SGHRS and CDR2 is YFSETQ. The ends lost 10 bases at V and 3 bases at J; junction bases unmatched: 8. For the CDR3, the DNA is TGCGCCGGCAAGCGGGGGGGCCAGACAGATACGCAGTATTTT. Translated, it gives CAGKRGGQTDTQYF. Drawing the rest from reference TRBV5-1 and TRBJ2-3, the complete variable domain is KAGVTQTPRYLIKTRGQQVTLSCSPISGHRSVSWYQQTPGQGLQFLFEYFSETQRNKGNFPGRFSGRQFSNSRSEMNVSTLELGDSALYLCAGKRGGQTDTQYFGPGTRLTVL.